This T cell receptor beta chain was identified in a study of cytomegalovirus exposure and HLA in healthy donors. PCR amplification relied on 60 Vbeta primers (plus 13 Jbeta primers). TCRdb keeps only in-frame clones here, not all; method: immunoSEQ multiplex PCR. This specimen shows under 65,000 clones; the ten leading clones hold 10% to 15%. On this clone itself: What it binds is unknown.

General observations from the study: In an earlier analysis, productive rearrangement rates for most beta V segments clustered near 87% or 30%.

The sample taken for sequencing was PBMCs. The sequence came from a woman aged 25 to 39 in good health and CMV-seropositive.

Here the CDR3 reads CASSLQGHEQYF. CDR3 nucleotides: TGTGCCAGCAGCTTACAGGGTCACGAGCAGTACTTC. V and J are TRBV7-2 and TRBJ2-7, with D possibly TRBD1 on 5 matching bases. The CDR3 totals 12 residues. V was cut by 2 bases and J by 5 bases, with 7 bases left in between. Germline assignment: CDR1 SGHTA and CDR2 FQGNSA.